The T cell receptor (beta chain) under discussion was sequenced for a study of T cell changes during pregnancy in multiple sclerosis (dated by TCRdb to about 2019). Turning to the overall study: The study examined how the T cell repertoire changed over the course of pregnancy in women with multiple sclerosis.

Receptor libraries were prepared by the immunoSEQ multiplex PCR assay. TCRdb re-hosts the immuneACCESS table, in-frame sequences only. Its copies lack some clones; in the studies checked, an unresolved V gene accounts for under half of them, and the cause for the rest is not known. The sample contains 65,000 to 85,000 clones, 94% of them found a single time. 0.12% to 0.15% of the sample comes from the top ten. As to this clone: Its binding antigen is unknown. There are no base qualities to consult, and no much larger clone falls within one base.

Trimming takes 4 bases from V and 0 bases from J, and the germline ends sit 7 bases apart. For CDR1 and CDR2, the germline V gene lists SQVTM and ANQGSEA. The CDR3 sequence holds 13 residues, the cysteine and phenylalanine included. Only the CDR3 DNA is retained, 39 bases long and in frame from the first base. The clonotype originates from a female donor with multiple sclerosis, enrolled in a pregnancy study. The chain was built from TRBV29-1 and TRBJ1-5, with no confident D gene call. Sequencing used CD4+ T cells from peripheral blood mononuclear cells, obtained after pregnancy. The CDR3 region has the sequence CSVGRDSNQPQHF. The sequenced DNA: TGCAGCGTTGGGAGGGATAGCAATCAGCCCCAGCATTTT.